This entry lists 27 T cell receptor beta chains sequenced from one sample in a study of CD8+ T cells in alopecia areata. As the sequencing template, cDNA was produced by extracting RNA and reverse transcribing it. The data were produced by immunoSEQ multiplex PCR, yet TCRdb's version contains in-frame clones alone and is incomplete. Here the sample spans about 64,000 clones, 44% being singletons. Sequencing was performed on NKG2D-low CD8+ T cells sorted from blood. Receptor source: a human donor with alopecia areata.

The V and J genes are TRBV2 and TRBJ1-1; weak D call: TRBD1 (5 bases). V lost 6 bases and J lost 6, with 14 bases in between. CDR1 and CDR2 from the germline V gene are SNHLY and FYNNEI. This CDR3 is built from 13 residues. The CDR3 reads CASRGRGRAEAFF. CDR3 bases: TGTGCCAGCAGGGGGCGGGGAAGGGCTGAAGCTTTCTTT.

V and J are TRBV11-2 and TRBJ2-2; 14 bases are shared with TRBD2. V dropped 5 bases and J dropped 6; count of bases not matched to a gene: 2. The CDR3 contains 15 residues. Germline CDR1 and CDR2: SGHAT and FQNNGV. The CDR3 DNA follows: TGTGCCAGCAGCGCGACTAGCGGGAGGGCCGGGGAGCTGTTTTTT. The encoded protein is CASSATSGRAGELFF.

The chain is built from TRBV5-1 and TRBJ2-7; D gene uncertain. This CDR3 region has 14 residues. CDR1 and CDR2 (germline): SGHRS, YFSETQ. V was cut by 4 bases and J by 2 bases, with 13 bases left in between. The CDR3 is CASSPGRSTYEQYF. CDR3 DNA: TGCGCCAGCAGCCCCGGTAGGTCAACCTACGAGCAGTACTTC.

This rearrangement joins TRBV29-1 to TRBJ2-7, with 9 bases fitting TRBD2. Germline CDR1 is SQVTM and CDR2 is ANQGSEA. This CDR3 region has 18 residues. Trimming removed 5 bases from V and 6 bases from J; junction bases left unmatched: 23. CDR3 loop: CSVPLMVASGTPLTEQYF. As DNA, the CDR3 is TGCAGCGTTCCACTAATGGTAGCTAGCGGGACCCCTCTTACCGAGCAGTACTTC.

This clone was recorded only once. This chain connects TRBV27 to TRBJ2-7, with D uncertain. In germline, CDR1 is MNHEY, CDR2 SMNVEV (reference sequence). The CDR3 is 13 amino acids. Deletions cut 1 base from V and 4 bases from J, with 8 bases between. This CDR3 is CASSLFNGYEQYF. CDR3 coding DNA: TGTGCCAGCAGTTTATTTAATGGGTACGAGCAGTACTTC.

This chain joins TRBV27 and TRBJ2-1; D perhaps matches TRBD1 (5 bases). This CDR3 is 15 amino acids long. Trimming pared 3 bases from V and 8 bases from J, leaving 17 bases between. The germline gives CDR1 MNHEY, CDR2 SMNVEV (reference sequence). CDR3 nucleotide sequence: TGTGCCAGCAGTTTTATGACAGACCCTAGGGATGAGCAGTTCTTC. This translates into CASSFMTDPRDEQFF.

The V and J genes are TRBV28 and TRBJ2-2; D may be TRBD1 or TRBD2 (5 bases each). Germline assignment: CDR1 MDHEN and CDR2 SYDVKM. CDR3 length: 15 amino acids. Trimming removed 6 bases at V and 0 bases at J, with 11 bases between. For the CDR3, the DNA is TGTGCCAGCAGGGGACCTCAATCGAACACCGGGGAGCTGTTTTTT. Translating gives CASRGPQSNTGELFF.

V gene TRBV29-1 combines with J gene TRBJ1-1; D uncertain. V was clipped by 6 bases and J by 0 bases, with 5 bases between them. This CDR3 region has 11 residues. The germline V gene has CDR1 SQVTM and CDR2 ANQGSEA. This CDR3 reads CSVRMNTEAFF. Written as DNA, the CDR3 is TGCAGCGTCCGCATGAACACTGAAGCTTTCTTT.

This sequence joins TRBV13 and TRBJ2-7, with 7 bases aligning to TRBD1. The junction had 8 bases not matched to a gene; V was cut back by 3 bases and J by 3 bases. The CDR3 sequence is 15 residues long. The germline V gene encodes CDR1 PRHDT and CDR2 FYEKMQ (reference sequence). CDR3 coding DNA: TGTGCCAGCAGCTTGTTGGACAGGAGTGGCTACGAGCAGTACTTC. Encoded protein: CASSLLDRSGYEQYF.

The J gene is TRBJ1-2, the V gene TRBV5-6; no clear D. The germline gives CDR1 SGHDT, CDR2 YYEEEE. The CDR3 extends over 13 amino acids. V was shortened by 2 bases and J by 1 base, with 6 bases between the two germline ends. The CDR3 here is CASSFQNNYGYTF. Here the CDR3 DNA reads TGTGCCAGCAGCTTTCAGAATAACTATGGCTACACCTTC.

This clone was seen only a few times. The V call is TRBV5-1, the J call TRBJ1-2; 8 bases map to TRBD1. The V and J ends lost 3 bases and 5 bases, in that order; junction bases with no gene match: 9. This CDR3 comprises 15 residues. CDR1 is SGHRS and CDR2 is YFSETQ in the germline V gene. DNA for the CDR3: TGCGCCAGCAGCTCCGGACAGGGACGAAGTTATGGCTACACCTTC. It encodes CASSSGQGRSYGYTF.

The V and J genes are TRBV19 and TRBJ2-4; maybe TRBD1 (6 bases). Trimming took off 9 bases at V and 0 bases at J, with 18 bases between the two ends. CDR1 is LNHDA and CDR2 is SQIVND in the germline V gene (reference sequence). The CDR3 runs to 16 residues. The CDR3 loop reads CASLDDRDKAKNIQYF. The CDR3, as DNA: TGTGCCAGCCTAGATGATAGGGACAAAGCCAAAAACATTCAGTACTTC.

The V gene is TRBV14, the J gene TRBJ2-7, with D uncertain. The germline V and J ends were trimmed by 5 bases and 3 bases, with 11 bases remaining between them. CDR1 is SGHDN and CDR2 is FVKESK in the germline V gene. The CDR3 contains 13 residues. The CDR3 region has the DNA TGTGCCAGCAGCGACGGAACATTCTACGAGCAGTACTTC. Amino acids: CASSDGTFYEQYF.

CDR3 coding DNA: TGTGCCAGCAGCCCCATGGGGCCCGAGACCCAGTACTTC. This codes for CASSPMGPETQYF. The chain is built from TRBV27 and TRBJ2-5; a weak D match, TRBD1 (5 bases). Germline V CDR1 and CDR2: MNHEY, SMNVEV (reference sequence). Trimming removed 6 bases at V and 5 bases at J, with 13 bases between. The CDR3 is made up of 13 amino acids.

The CDR3 region is CASSLFGRSADTQYF. The DNA of the CDR3 is TGTGCCAGCAGTTTATTTGGCAGATCGGCAGATACGCAGTATTTT. V gene TRBV27 combines with J gene TRBJ2-3; D unclear. Germline assignment: CDR1 MNHEY and CDR2 SMNVEV (reference sequence). V was shortened by 1 base and J by 4 bases, with 12 bases between the two germline ends. The CDR3 has 15 residues.

The chain's CDR3 is CASSSTGNEQYF. CDR3 DNA sequence: TGCGCCAGCAGCTCAACCGGGAACGAGCAGTACTTC. V and J are TRBV5-1 and TRBJ2-7; possible D gene TRBD2, 5 bases. V was shortened by 3 bases and J by 5 bases, with 9 bases between the two germline ends. Germline-derived CDR1 and CDR2 are SGHRS and YFSETQ. The CDR3 runs to 12 residues.

The J gene is TRBJ1-1, the V gene TRBV5-1; D unclear. The CDR3 totals 13 residues. Per the germline V gene, CDR1 is SGHRS and CDR2 is YFSETQ. V dropped 4 bases and J dropped 0 bases, with 7 bases sitting between them. The CDR3 loop reads CASSEGLNTEAFF. DNA of the CDR3: TGCGCCAGCAGCGAGGGCTTGAACACTGAAGCTTTCTTT. The whole variable domain, filled in from reference TRBV5-1 and TRBJ1-1, reads KAGVTQTPRYLIKTRGQQVTLSCSPISGHRSVSWYQQTPGQGLQFLFEYFSETQRNKGNFPGRFSGRQFSNSRSEMNVSTLELGDSALYLCASSEGLNTEAFFGQGTRLTVV.

V usage is TRBV5-4 and J usage is TRBJ2-5, with 7 positions matching TRBD1. V shed 4 bases and J 0 bases; nucleotides not matched to a gene: 9. Germline values: CDR1 SGHNT, CDR2 YYREEE (reference sequence). This CDR3 region has 16 residues. CDR3 protein: CASSPGDSSYQETQYF. CDR3 nucleotide sequence: TGTGCCAGCAGCCCCGGGGACAGCTCGTACCAAGAGACCCAGTACTTC.

The table lists this clone with a few counts. The genes are TRBV19 and TRBJ1-4, with D possibly matching TRBD1 (5 bases). Trimming took 5 bases from V and 7 from J, leaving 17 bases between them. Germline values: CDR1 LNHDA, CDR2 SQIVND (reference sequence). The CDR3 loop spans 15 amino acids. CDR3 protein: CASSGDTTGGEKLFF. CDR3 nucleotide sequence: TGTGCCAGTAGTGGAGACACAACGGGGGGTGAAAAACTGTTTTTT.

This clone was found a few times. J is TRBJ2-1 and V is TRBV29-1, with D maybe TRBD1 (6 bases). Germline V lookup: CDR1 SQVTM, CDR2 ANQGSEA. The CDR3 has 14 amino acids. V was shortened by 1 base and J by 4 bases, with 11 bases between the two germline ends. Here the CDR3 DNA reads TGCAGCGTTGAAGGGACAGAGAAATACAATGAGCAGTTCTTC. Translating gives CSVEGTEKYNEQFF.

The rearrangement joins TRBV2 to TRBJ2-1, with D perhaps matching TRBD1 or TRBD2 (6 bases each). Trimming removed 6 bases at V and 3 bases at J, with 12 bases between. In germline, CDR1 is SNHLY, CDR2 FYNNEI. The CDR3 has 14 amino acids. CDR3 nucleotide sequence: TGTGCCAGCAGGGGGGAGGACAGCTACAATGAGCAGTTCTTC. Residues: CASRGEDSYNEQFF.

The chain employs TRBV18 and TRBJ2-7, with 9 nucleotides matching TRBD1. Germline lookup yields CDR1 KGHSH and CDR2 LQKENI. The V and J ends lost 3 bases and 2 bases, in that order; junction bases with no gene match: 8. This CDR3 has 16 amino acids. In DNA form, the CDR3 reads TGTGCCAGCTCACCGGGACAGGGATGGGGGACCTACGAGCAGTACTTC. It yields the protein CASSPGQGWGTYEQYF.

The chain has TRBV7-2 and TRBJ2-1; D not certain. This CDR3 has 14 amino acids. The germline V gene has CDR1 SGHTA and CDR2 FQGNSA. V was clipped by 3 bases and J by 0 bases, with 6 bases between them. CDR3 coding DNA: TGTGCCAGCAGCTTTCCATTCTCCTACAATGAGCAGTTCTTC. This sequence encodes CASSFPFSYNEQFF.

In the case of this clone: This likely stems from a read error, as it lies one base from a far larger clone. This CDR3 reads CASSDSYEQYF. The CDR3 coding sequence is TGTGCCAGCAGTGACTCCTACGAGCAGTACTTC. The chain combines TRBV2 with TRBJ2-7; D unclear. V was cut by 3 bases and J by 0 bases, with 0 bases left in between. The germline V gene encodes CDR1 SNHLY and CDR2 FYNNEI. The CDR3 is 11 amino acids. The full variable domain, with the rest looked up from reference TRBV2 and TRBJ2-7, is EPEVTQTPSHQVTQMGQEVILRCVPISNHLYFYWYRQILGQKVEFLVSFYNNEISEKSEIFDDQFSVERPDGSNFTLKIRSTKLEDSAMYFCASSDSYEQYFGPGTRLTVT.

The V gene is TRBV27, the J gene TRBJ2-7, with 8 bases aligning to TRBD1. This CDR3 region has 14 residues. Germline CDR1 reads MNHEY; CDR2 reads SMNVEV (reference sequence). With 7 bases clipped from V and 5 bases from J, the junction kept 10 bases outside the gene matches. The CDR3 coding sequence is TGTGCCAGCACCCGGGACAGGACCCTCCACGAGCAGTACTTC. It is translated as CASTRDRTLHEQYF.

The chain is built from TRBV27 and TRBJ2-1; 12 bases are a match to TRBD2. V dropped 9 bases and J dropped 6; count of bases not matched to a gene: 6. The CDR3 spans 14 residues. Looked up from germline, CDR1 is MNHEY and CDR2 is SMNVEV (reference sequence). The CDR3 sequence is CASATSGRANEQFF. The CDR3 nucleotides are TGTGCCAGTGCGACTAGCGGGAGAGCCAATGAGCAGTTCTTC.

This clone was found a few times. The gene calls are TRBV10-3 and TRBJ2-7; D not resolved. Trimming shortened V by 2 bases and J by 7 bases, and 9 bases separated the two germline ends. From germline, CDR1 is ENHRY and CDR2 SYGVKD. There are 12 residues in the CDR3. Here the CDR3 reads CAISEGKNEQYF. For the CDR3, the DNA is TGTGCCATCAGTGAGGGGAAAAATGAGCAGTACTTC.